Included here is one TCR beta chain sequence, with context. Its target is unknown. Here immunoSEQ multiplex PCR was the method, and the copy in TCRdb shows in-frame clones only, minus some. Here the sample spans approximately 150,000 clones, about 87% being singletons. The CDR3 contains 13 residues. The ends were cut back, 5 bases at V and 7 bases at J, with 11 bases in the middle. Germline V CDR1 and CDR2: MNHEY, SMNVEV (reference sequence). The data were taken from a study of cytomegalovirus exposure and HLA in healthy donors. Study-level findings and limits: Generally TCR sequences proved uncommon, though certain public TCRs appeared in numerous donors. The authors confirmed in vitro that a few CMV-associated chains were specific for CMV antigens. The study designated 150 or so TCR beta chains cytomegalovirus-associated.

The donors were members of the approximately 110-subject validation cohort (separate from the roughly 660-subject first cohort). This receptor was obtained from a young man in good health and CMV-seropositive. What was sequenced was PBMCs. The V gene is TRBV27, the J gene TRBJ1-4; D not certain. The CDR3 nucleotides are TGTGCCAGCAGTCTAAGGAGGTCTGAAAAACTGTTTTTT. Encoded protein: CASSLRRSEKLFF.